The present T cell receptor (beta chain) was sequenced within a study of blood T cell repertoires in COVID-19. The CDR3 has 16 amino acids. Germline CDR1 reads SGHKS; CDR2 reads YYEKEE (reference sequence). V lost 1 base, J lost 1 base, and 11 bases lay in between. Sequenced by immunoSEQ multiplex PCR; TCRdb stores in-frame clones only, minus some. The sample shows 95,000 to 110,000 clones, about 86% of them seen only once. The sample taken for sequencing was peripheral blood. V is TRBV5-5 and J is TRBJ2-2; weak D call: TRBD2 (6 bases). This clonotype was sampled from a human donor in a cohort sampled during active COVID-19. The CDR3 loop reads CASSLLAGMNTGELFF. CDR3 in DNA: TGTGCCAGCAGCTTGTTGGCGGGGATGAACACCGGGGAGCTGTTTTTT.